A single sample is the source of the 21 T cell receptor beta chains below, sequenced in a study of Tregs in tolerant kidney transplant recipients. Method: immunoSEQ multiplex PCR; TCRdb's copy keeps in-frame clones and lacks some. The repertoire shows about 52,000 clones; the top ten hold about 0.83%. Sequenced here: CD4+ T cells from blood, sampled before the transplant. These TCRs come from a human donor who received a combined kidney and bone marrow transplant.

Comments on this clone: The sequence runs out 3 residues before the end of the CDR3; the remainder is reconstructed from the germline J gene. This rearrangement joins TRBV29-1 to TRBJ1-2; D is perhaps TRBD1 (5 bases). The CDR3 runs 11 residues. Germline lookup yields CDR1 SQVTM and CDR2 ANQGSEA. The part of the CDR3 DNA that was read is TGCAGCGTTGGAGGGGATCTCGGC. It is translated as CSVGGDLG. The whole CDR3 protein is CSVGGDLGYTF.

This chain's CDR3 is CASSYSRQYSNQPQHF. Partial CDR3 DNA: TGTGCCAGCAGTTACTCGCGGCAGTATAGCAATCAGCCC. This rearrangement joins TRBV6-2 or TRBV6-3 to TRBJ1-5; unclear D gene. The observed sequence ends 3 residues before the CDR3 terminus, with the missing tail filled in from the germline J gene. Germline V lookup: CDR1 MNHEY, CDR2 SVGEGT. The V end was cut by 0 bases, the J end by 0 bases, with 9 bases between. CDR3 length: 16 amino acids.

On this clone itself: The read stops 3 residues short of the end of the CDR3; the missing end is completed from the germline J gene. The V call is TRBV10-3, the J call TRBJ1-4; 7 bases match TRBD1. Germline CDR1 ENHRY, CDR2 SYGVKD. This CDR3 comprises 14 residues. The junction had 2 bases not matched to a gene; V was cut back by 5 bases and J by 2 bases. CDR3 DNA, as far as it was read: TGTGCCATCAGTCCAGGGGGGACTAATGAAAAA. Amino acids: CAISPGGTNEK. The entire CDR3 protein is CAISPGGTNEKLFF.

With respect to this clone: The sequence runs out 3 residues before the end of the CDR3; the remainder is reconstructed from the germline J gene. V usage is TRBV7-6 and J usage is TRBJ1-2, with D possibly matching TRBD1 (5 bases). Between the trimmed V and J ends, which lost 3 bases and 4 bases, there was a span of 18 bases. Germline CDR1 is SGHVS and CDR2 is FNYEAQ. The length of the CDR3 is 16 residues. This CDR3 reads CASSFRVRGWAYGYTF. The CDR3 DNA, read in part, is TGTGCCAGCAGCTTCCGGGTAAGGGGCTGGGCCTATGGC.

For this clone: The sequenced fragment ends 3 residues before the CDR3 boundary, so the rest is inferred from the germline J gene. The chain recombines TRBV20-1 with TRBJ2-5; 11 bases are a match to TRBD2. CDR1 DFQATT and CDR2 SNEGSKA come from the germline V gene (reference sequence). CDR3 length: 17 residues. The V and J ends lost 0 bases and 1 base, in that order; junction bases with no gene match: 7. Here the CDR3 reads CSARDGLAGGLQETQYF. The CDR3 DNA, read in part, is TGCAGTGCTAGAGATGGGCTAGCGGGAGGTCTCCAAGAGACC.

Remarks on this clone: The CDR3 is cut off 3 residues early in the read; its end comes from the germline J gene. This chain connects TRBV29-1 to TRBJ2-7, with 11 bases matching TRBD1. Germline CDR1 reads SQVTM; CDR2 reads ANQGSEA. This CDR3 region has 13 residues. V gave up 6 bases and J gave up 2 bases; unmatched junction bases: 3. CDR3 DNA, as far as it was read: TGCAGCGTACCGGGACAGGGGGCCTACGAG. Residues: CSVPGQGAYE. The CDR3 in its entirety is CSVPGQGAYEQYF.

Points on this clone: The CDR3 end is not reached by the read, which stops 3 residues before it; the germline J gene fills it in. V and J are TRBV10-3 and TRBJ2-1; 13 nucleotides line up with TRBD2. The CDR3 is made up of 13 amino acids. Germline values: CDR1 ENHRY, CDR2 SYGVKD. J lost 6 bases, V lost 10 bases, and 3 bases had no gene match. Here the CDR3 reads CATRLAGGNEQFF. The part of the CDR3 DNA that was read is TGTGCCACTCGACTAGCGGGAGGCAATGAG.

As to this clone: The sequenced fragment ends 3 residues before the CDR3 boundary, so the rest is inferred from the germline J gene. V usage is TRBV2 and J usage is TRBJ1-1; D possibly corresponds to TRBD1 (6 bases). The CDR3 contains 15 residues. CDR1 is SNHLY and CDR2 is FYNNEI in the germline V gene. The ends were cut back, 11 bases at V and 2 bases at J, with 21 bases in the middle. The CDR3 sequence: CASSGGGGANTEAFF. The DNA read from the CDR3 is TGTGCCTCCAGCGGCGGTGGGGGCGCTAACACTGAA.

Notes on this clone: The read ends 3 residues before the CDR3 terminus; that terminus is restored from the germline J gene. The chain has TRBV7-9 and TRBJ2-5; 7 nucleotides match TRBD1. The ends lost 0 bases at V and 5 bases at J; junction bases unmatched: 0. In germline, CDR1 is SEHNR, CDR2 FQNEAQ (reference sequence). This CDR3 is 13 amino acids long. The CDR3 bases that were read are TGTGCCAGCAGCTTAGCAGGGGGCGAGACC. It codes for CASSLAGGET. The whole CDR3 protein is CASSLAGGETQYF.

In regard to this clone: The read finishes 3 residues shy of the CDR3 end, and the germline J gene is used to complete it. The chain recombines TRBV18 with TRBJ1-1, with a possible D match to TRBD1 (6 bases). Trimming stripped 6 bases from V and 5 bases from J, with 16 bases between. This CDR3 contains 14 residues. Germline CDR1 KGHSH, CDR2 LQKENI. CDR3: CASSKGDLGTEAFF. CDR3 DNA (partial): TGTGCCAGCTCGAAGGGGGATCTGGGGACTGAA.

In the case of this clone: The CDR3 goes on 3 residues after the read ends, and that part is filled in from the germline J gene. The chain joins TRBV20-1 to TRBJ2-3; 10 positions match TRBD2. Per germline, CDR1 DFQATT and CDR2 SNEGSKA (reference sequence). The CDR3 covers 13 residues. With 8 bases clipped from V and 0 bases from J, the junction kept 2 bases outside the gene matches. The CDR3 DNA, read in part, is TGCAGTAAGACTAGCGGGAGCACAGATACG. This codes for CSKTSGSTDT. The whole CDR3 region reads CSKTSGSTDTQYF.

About this clone: From the germline J gene comes the end of the CDR3, since the read stops 3 residues before it. The rearrangement joins TRBV5-6 to TRBJ1-2, with no clear D. CDR3 length equals 13 residues. Trimming stripped 3 bases from V and 6 bases from J, with 12 bases between. Germline-derived CDR1 and CDR2 are SGHDT and YYEEEE. The CDR3 bases that were read are TGTGCCAGCAGCTACTTGAGGGTTGATGGC. Its translation: CASSYLRVDG. In full, the CDR3 reads CASSYLRVDGYTF.

Details on this clone: The read stops 3 residues short of the end of the CDR3; the missing end is completed from the germline J gene. V usage is TRBV5-6 and J usage is TRBJ1-1; the D is unclear. Trimming pared 6 bases from V and 1 base from J, leaving 10 bases between. This CDR3 spans 13 amino acids. The V gene's germline CDR1 is SGHDT and CDR2 YYEEEE. The CDR3 region is CASTRGENTEAFF. The covered CDR3 bases are TGTGCCAGCACCCGGGGAGAGAACACTGAA.

Note on this clone: The CDR3 extends 3 residues past the end of the read, so its final part is completed from the germline J gene. The V gene is TRBV5-1, the J gene TRBJ1-6, with 7 bases that match TRBD1. The junction had 3 bases not matched to a gene; V was cut back by 4 bases and J by 2 bases. Germline lookup yields CDR1 SGHRS and CDR2 YFSETQ. There are 15 residues in the CDR3. Incomplete CDR3 DNA: TGCGCCAGCAGCCAGGGGGACCCCTATAATTCACCC. Translation gives CASSQGDPYNSP. The CDR3, in full, reads CASSQGDPYNSPLHF.

Regarding this clone: The read falls 3 residues short of the CDR3 end, and the missing part is taken from the germline J gene. The gene calls are TRBV29-1 and TRBJ1-4, with D maybe TRBD1 (5 bases). V was pared by 3 bases and J by 7 bases, with 12 bases between. The germline CDR1 and CDR2 sequences are SQVTM and ANQGSEA. The CDR3 totals 13 residues. CDR3 residues: CSVDEGFGEKLFF. The CDR3 bases that were read are TGCAGCGTTGATGAGGGGTTCGGTGAAAAA.

A word on this clone: Coverage ceases 3 residues before the CDR3 finishes, and the germline J gene fills in the end. The genes are TRBV7-2 and TRBJ1-5; D unresolved. With 3 bases removed from V and 4 bases from J, the gap between germline ends came to 10 bases. Germline values: CDR1 SGHTA, CDR2 FQGNSA. The CDR3 is 14 amino acids. CDR3 DNA, as far as it was read: TGTGCCAGCAGCTTGATACATCCTAATCAGCCC. Translating it yields CASSLIHPNQP. The complete CDR3 protein is CASSLIHPNQPQHF.

On this clone itself: The read comes to an end 3 residues before the CDR3 does, leaving the germline J gene to fill in the end. The V call is TRBV2, the J call TRBJ2-5, with TRBD2 matching 11 bases. The CDR3 is 14 amino acids. The V gene end was trimmed by 6 bases and the J gene end by 5 bases; junction bases not matched to a gene: 5. CDR1 and CDR2 (germline): SNHLY, FYNNEI. Incomplete CDR3 DNA: TGTGCCAGCAGGGCGACTAGCGGGGCTGAGACC. Residues: CASRATSGAET. The full CDR3 protein reads CASRATSGAETQYF.

Details on this clone: Coverage ceases 3 residues before the CDR3 finishes, and the germline J gene fills in the end. V and J are TRBV19 and TRBJ1-4, with 7 bases that match TRBD1. The CDR3 runs 16 residues. J lost 0 bases, V lost 1 base, and 2 bases had no gene match. Germline loops: CDR1 LNHDA, CDR2 SQIVND (reference sequence). The CDR3 loop is CASSIGQGATNEKLFF. The covered CDR3 bases are TGTGCCAGTAGTATAGGACAGGGCGCAACTAATGAAAAA. Supplemented by reference TRBV19 and TRBJ1-4, the full variable domain reads DGGITQSPKYLFRKEGQNVTLSCEQNLNHDAMYWYRQDPGQGLRLIYYSQIVNDFQKGDIAEGYSVSREKKESFPLTVTSAQKNPTAFYLCASSIGQGATNEKLFFGSGTQLSVL.

Points on this clone: The read is 3 residues too short to cover the CDR3 end, so that end is filled in from the germline J gene. The chain recombines TRBV6-2 or TRBV6-3 with TRBJ2-5; possible D gene TRBD2, 6 bases. Germline V lookup: CDR1 MNHEY, CDR2 SVGEGT. The germline V and J ends were trimmed by 6 bases and 1 base, with 18 bases remaining between them. The CDR3 spans 16 residues. The chain's CDR3 is CASRPSGGSSQETQYF. The covered CDR3 bases are TGTGCCAGCAGACCCTCCGGGGGATCCTCCCAAGAGACC.

About this clone itself: The CDR3 goes on 3 residues after the read ends, and that part is filled in from the germline J gene. The chain links TRBV11-2 to TRBJ2-3; D might be TRBD1 or TRBD2, each matching 5 bases. The CDR3 extends over 15 amino acids. Trimming took 1 base from V and 3 from J, leaving 11 bases between them. Germline loops: CDR1 SGHAT, CDR2 FQNNGV. CDR3 bases read: TGTGCCAGCAGCTTAGTCCAGGGAGTGACAGATACG. Translating it yields CASSLVQGVTDT. The whole CDR3 sequence is CASSLVQGVTDTQYF.

Note on this clone: The sequenced fragment ends 3 residues before the CDR3 boundary, so the rest is inferred from the germline J gene. J is TRBJ1-5 and V is TRBV30; 7 bases align to TRBD1. V was pared by 1 base and J by 4 bases, with 7 bases of the junction left unmatched. CDR1 and CDR2 (germline): GTSNPN, SVGIG (reference sequence). The CDR3 spans 15 residues. This chain's CDR3 is CAWSARQGLNQPQHF. The sequenced part of the CDR3 DNA is TGTGCCTGGAGTGCCCGACAGGGCCTTAATCAGCCC.